The source of this TCR beta chain is a study of immune characterization of retroperitoneal liposarcoma. The CDR3 is 11 amino acids. Germline loops: CDR1 MNHGY, CDR2 SAAAGT. With 6 bases removed from V and 7 bases from J, the gap between germline ends came to 9 bases. TCRdb recomputed calls from the PCR reads with MiXCR, one row per CDR3 protein. The sample lists some 10,000 distinct CDR3 sequences, about 39% seen once, with about 9.5% in the top ten. Sequencing used tumor tissue. The V gene is TRBV6-8, the J gene TRBJ2-5; D call uncertain. The TCR originated in a female donor with retroperitoneal liposarcoma. CDR3 sequence: CASSVASTQYF. The CDR3 nucleotides are TGTGCCAGCAGCGTCGCTTCGACCCAGTACTTC.